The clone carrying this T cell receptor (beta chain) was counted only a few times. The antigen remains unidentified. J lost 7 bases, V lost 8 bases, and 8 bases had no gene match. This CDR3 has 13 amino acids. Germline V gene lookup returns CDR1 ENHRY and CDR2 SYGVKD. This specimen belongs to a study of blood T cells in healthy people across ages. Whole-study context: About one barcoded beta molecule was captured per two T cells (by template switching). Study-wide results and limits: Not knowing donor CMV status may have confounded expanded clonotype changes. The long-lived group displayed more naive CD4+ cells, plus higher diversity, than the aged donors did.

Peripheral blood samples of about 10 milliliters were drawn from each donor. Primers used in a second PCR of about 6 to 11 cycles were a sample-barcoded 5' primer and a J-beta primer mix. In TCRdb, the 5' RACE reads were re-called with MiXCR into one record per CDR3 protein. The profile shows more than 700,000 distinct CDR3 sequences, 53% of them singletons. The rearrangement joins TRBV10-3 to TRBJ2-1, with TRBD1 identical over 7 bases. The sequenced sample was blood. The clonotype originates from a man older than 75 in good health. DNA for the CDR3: TGTGCCATCTCCACAGGGGCAAGGAATGAGCAGTTCTTC. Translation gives CAISTGARNEQFF.